The 5 T cell receptor beta chains listed next were all sequenced from one sample in a study of T cells in Graves' hyperthyroidism and ophthalmopathy (dated by TCRdb to between 2017 and 2020). The library was obtained by multiplex PCR. TCRdb names Illumina HiSeq 2000 as the instrument used. Amplification of TCR beta CDR3 regions was carried out from RNA transcripts. The TCR CDR3 was subjected to a first round of RT-PCR using the HTBI primer set and the Qiagen OneStep RT-PCR kit. The raw public reads went through TCRdb reprocessing: fastp at Q25, MiXCR clone calling, in-frame beta chains kept. Under each unique CDR3 protein, matching rows form one entry showing the most common genes and DNA. The sample profile shows some 740,000 distinct CDR3 sequences; approximately 15% of them were found once. The ten largest make up 10% to 13% of the sample. Sequencing was done on a sample of blood. The receptor set was obtained from a woman between 18 and 29 years old with Graves' hyperthyroidism.

This clonotype was seen a few times. This chain uses TRBV29-1 with TRBJ1-2; 8 bases match TRBD1. Germline V CDR1 and CDR2: SQVTM, ANQGSEA. The CDR3 has 14 amino acids. The ends lost 2 bases at V and 5 bases at J; junction bases unmatched: 7. The CDR3: CSVERAGGRYGYTF. The CDR3 coding sequence is TGCAGCGTTGAAAGGGCAGGGGGCAGGTATGGCTACACCTTC. The full variable domain, rest sourced from reference TRBV29-1 and TRBJ1-2, is SAVISQKPSRDICQRGTSLTIQCQVDSQVTMMFWYRQQPGQSLTLIATANQGSEATYESGFVIDKFPISRPNLTFSTLTVSNMSPEDSSIYLCSVERAGGRYGYTFGSGTRLTVV.

A word on this clonotype: A much larger clone is a single base away; this may be a read error. In this CDR3 the conserved last residue, phenylalanine or tryptophan, is missing, so a read error is likely. The rearrangement uses TRBV7-9 and TRBJ2-3; D is possibly TRBD2 (7 bases). Germline lookup yields CDR1 SEHNR and CDR2 FQNEAQ (reference sequence). The CDR3 totals 16 residues. Between the trimmed V and J ends, which lost 2 bases and 0 bases, there was a span of 12 bases. The CDR3 region is CASSLRGGGSTDTQYV. DNA of the CDR3: TGTGCCAGCAGCTTAAGGGGGGGCGGGAGCACAGATACGCAGTATGTT.

V and J are TRBV6-1 and TRBJ2-1; D is unclear. Trimming took off 3 bases at V and 0 bases at J, with 12 bases between the two ends. The V gene's germline CDR1 is MNHNS and CDR2 SASEGT. This CDR3 spans 16 amino acids. The CDR3 DNA follows: TGTGCCAGCAGTGAGTGGGTGGAAAGCTCCTACAATGAGCAGTTCTTC. Translating it yields CASSEWVESSYNEQFF.

This clonotype showed up many times. J is TRBJ2-1 and V is TRBV7-2; TRBD1 matches at 10 bases. CDR1 and CDR2 from the germline V gene are SGHTA and FQGNSA. The junction had 15 bases not matched to a gene; V was cut back by 6 bases and J by 10 bases. The CDR3 covers 16 residues. CDR3 DNA: TGTGCCAGCAGGCATCCGGGACAGGGGTGGGGGCCCGAGCAGTTCTTC. Protein sequence: CASRHPGQGWGPEQFF.

This chain joins TRBV10-3 and TRBJ2-1; possibly TRBD2 for D (6 bases). Germline V gives CDR1 ENHRY, CDR2 SYGVKD. Trimming shortened V by 6 bases and J by 0 bases, and 12 bases separated the two germline ends. The CDR3 covers 15 residues. This CDR3 is CAISGIGSSYNEQFF. DNA of the CDR3: TGTGCCATCAGCGGCATCGGGAGCTCCTACAATGAGCAGTTCTTC.